These 7 T cell receptor beta chains were sequenced from one sample in a study of cytomegalovirus exposure and HLA in healthy donors. 60 Vbeta and 13 Jbeta primers were used in PCR. Sequenced by immunoSEQ multiplex PCR; TCRdb stores in-frame clones only, minus some. The top ten hold approximately 8.8% of the sample, which has some 130,000 clones, over 75% seen once. Sequenced input: PBMCs. The source of these receptors is a woman in her forties or fifties in good health and CMV-seropositive.

The chain links TRBV4-1 to TRBJ2-7, with a tentative D call TRBD1 (6 bases). Trimming stripped 6 bases from V and 1 base from J, with 10 bases between. This CDR3 spans 13 amino acids. Germline CDR1 reads MGHRA; CDR2 reads YSYEKL. The DNA of the CDR3 is TGCGCCAGCAGGGGGGCCGGGTCCTACGAGCAGTACTTC. Translation gives CASRGAGSYEQYF.

This clone was found a few times. This sequence joins TRBV7-9 and TRBJ2-7, with D tentatively TRBD2 (5 bases). The length of the CDR3 is 12 residues. With 8 bases removed from V and 0 bases from J, the gap between germline ends came to 8 bases. Germline loops: CDR1 SEHNR, CDR2 FQNEAQ (reference sequence). This CDR3 is CASAGASYEQYF. The CDR3 DNA reads as TGTGCCAGCGCGGGCGCCTCCTACGAGCAGTACTTC.

The V call is TRBV15, the J call TRBJ2-1; TRBD1 might be the D (5 bases). CDR1 is LNHNV and CDR2 is YYDKDF in the germline V gene (reference sequence). This CDR3 has 15 amino acids. Trimming left V 3 bases short and J 2 bases short, with 11 bases between. DNA of the CDR3: TGTGCCACCAGCAGGGCTAAGGGGACCTACAATGAGCAGTTCTTC. Its protein product is CATSRAKGTYNEQFF.

V is TRBV6-1 and J is TRBJ1-2, with 7 nucleotides matching TRBD1. The germline gives CDR1 MNHNS, CDR2 SASEGT. The CDR3 totals 14 residues. J was trimmed by 4 bases and V by 4 bases; bases with no gene match: 6. CDR3 sequence: CASSAGTAFYGYTF. The CDR3 DNA sequence: TGTGCCAGCAGTGCCGGGACAGCATTCTATGGCTACACCTTC.

A remark on this clone: A much larger clone differs from this one at a single base, so this may be a read error. The chain carries TRBV5-4 and TRBJ1-2; D gene unclear. The CDR3 is 10 amino acids. Germline V lookup: CDR1 SGHNT, CDR2 YYREEE (reference sequence). Trimming took 5 bases from V and 6 from J, leaving 5 bases between them. In DNA form, the CDR3 reads TGTGCCAGCAGGGAGAATGGCTACACCTTC. It specifies CASRENGYTF. Combining the CDR3 with reference TRBV5-4 and TRBJ1-2 gives the whole variable domain ETGVTQSPTHLIKTRGQQVTLRCSSQSGHNTVSWYQQALGQGPQFIFQYYREEENGRGNFPPRFSGLQFPNYSSELNVNALELDDSALYLCASRENGYTFGSGTRLTVV.

This clone has a single count. The DNA of the CDR3 is TGTGCCAGCAGCTTAGATTCAGGAAATGAGCAGTTCTTC. This gives the protein CASSLDSGNEQFF. The chain uses TRBV7-9 and TRBJ2-1; D gene unclear. V lost 1 base, J lost 7 bases, and 8 bases lay in between. The CDR3 runs 13 residues. Germline lookup yields CDR1 SEHNR and CDR2 FQNEAQ (reference sequence).

The DNA of the CDR3 is TGCAGCGTTGAAGATCGGGGTCTTTCCTACGAGCAGTACTTC. This gives the protein CSVEDRGLSYEQYF. The chain employs TRBV29-1 and TRBJ2-7, with D maybe TRBD2 (5 bases). Germline CDR1 reads SQVTM; CDR2 reads ANQGSEA. V gave up 0 bases and J gave up 1 base, with 10 bases separating them. This CDR3 contains 14 residues.